The 25 T cell receptor beta chains in this list originate from one sample, sequenced in a study of CD8 T cells in ankylosing spondylitis. MiXCR was run by TCRdb on the 5' RACE reads, yielding one entry per CDR3 protein. The sample has more than 400,000 distinct CDR3 sequences, under 5.5% seen once. General study findings and limits: Typical of ankylosing spondylitis blood, it appeared, was a TCR beta motif of under 10 highly homologous variants.

These receptors' antigens are unknown. Material for sequencing was blood, either unsorted or a sorted T cell fraction (not recorded which). These TCRs come from a male donor with ankylosing spondylitis.

There are many counts of this clonotype. The chain uses TRBV7-9 and TRBJ1-4, with 9 nucleotides matching TRBD1. The J segment lost 5 bases and the V segment lost 4 bases, leaving 2 bases of the junction unmatched. Germline V gene lookup returns CDR1 SEHNR and CDR2 FQNEAQ (reference sequence). This CDR3 has 14 residues. The CDR3 protein is CASSSDRGNEKLFF. Written as DNA, the CDR3 is TGTGCCAGCAGCTCGGACAGGGGCAATGAAAAACTGTTTTTT. Full variable domain (rest looked up from reference TRBV7-9 and TRBJ1-4): DTGVSQNPRHKITKRGQNVTFRCDPISEHNRLYWYRQTLGQGPEFLTYFQNEAQLEKSRLLSDRFSAERPKGSFSTLEIQRTEQGDSAMYLCASSSDRGNEKLFFGSGTQLSVL.

This clonotype showed up just a few times. CDR3 amino acids: CARPEGIDNQPQHF. The CDR3 DNA is TGTGCCAGACCGGAGGGAATTGACAATCAGCCCCAGCATTTT. This rearrangement joins TRBV12-3 or TRBV12-4 to TRBJ1-5; D remains ambiguous. The length of the CDR3 is 14 residues. V shed 9 bases and J shed 3 bases, with 15 bases lying between them.

This clonotype came up many times. This rearrangement joins TRBV29-1 to TRBJ2-2; 7 bases agree with TRBD1. Looked up from germline, CDR1 is SQVTM and CDR2 is ANQGSEA. CDR3 size: 14 residues. With V trimmed by 0 bases and J by 6 bases, 4 bases remained unmatched. The CDR3 here is CSVEETGIPGELFF. CDR3 DNA: TGCAGCGTTGAAGAGACAGGGATTCCCGGGGAGCTGTTTTTT.

This clonotype was picked up many times. The chain joins TRBV27 to TRBJ2-2; D unresolved. The V and J ends lost 2 bases and 1 base respectively, with 11 bases between them. CDR3 length: 16 residues. The germline gives CDR1 MNHEY, CDR2 SMNVEV (reference sequence). CDR3 sequence reads: CASSLLAGLNTGELFF. CDR3 nucleotide sequence: TGTGCCAGCAGTTTACTGGCAGGCCTGAACACCGGGGAGCTGTTTTTT.

This clonotype was seen many times. The chain joins TRBV25-1 to TRBJ1-2; the D is unclear. Per the germline V gene, CDR1 is MGHDK and CDR2 is SYGVNS. The CDR3 is 12 residues long. The V and J ends lost 3 bases and 8 bases respectively, with 10 bases between them. The CDR3, as DNA: TGTGCCAGCAGTGAGGTCTCGGGGGGCTACACCTTC. The encoded protein is CASSEVSGGYTF.

This clonotype appeared many times. The chain employs TRBV5-5 and TRBJ2-3, with a tentative D call TRBD2 (5 bases). CDR3 length equals 14 residues. The germline V gene has CDR1 SGHKS and CDR2 YYEKEE (reference sequence). V was shortened by 0 bases and J by 6 bases, with 11 bases between the two germline ends. This chain's CDR3 is CASSLGFGMDTQYF. Here the CDR3 DNA reads TGTGCCAGCAGCTTGGGGTTCGGGATGGATACGCAGTATTTT.

This clonotype was seen repeatedly, ten times or more. The CDR3 nucleotides read TGCAGTGCTGAGGGGACAGGGGACACCGGGGAGCTGTTTTTT. Protein: CSAEGTGDTGELFF. The chain carries TRBV20-1 and TRBJ2-2; 10 bases fit TRBD1. CDR3 length: 14 residues. The V gene end was trimmed by 5 bases and the J gene end by 3 bases; junction bases not matched to a gene: 3. Germline assignment: CDR1 DFQATT and CDR2 SNEGSKA (reference sequence).

This clonotype was counted at least ten times. J is TRBJ2-1 and V is TRBV5-1; possibly TRBD2 for D (6 bases). The CDR3 runs 14 residues. Germline CDR1 is SGHRS and CDR2 is YFSETQ. With 4 bases removed from V and 2 bases from J, the gap between germline ends came to 10 bases. The CDR3 sequence is CASSTDYTYNEQFF. CDR3 DNA: TGCGCCAGCAGCACGGACTACACCTACAATGAGCAGTTCTTC.

This clonotype showed up many times. The rearrangement uses TRBV20-1 and TRBJ2-7; no definite D call. Trimming removed 6 bases at V and 0 bases at J, with 9 bases between. The CDR3 has 12 amino acids. Germline values: CDR1 DFQATT, CDR2 SNEGSKA (reference sequence). The CDR3 DNA follows: TGCAGTGCCGACTTGATCTCCTACGAGCAGTACTTC. It specifies CSADLISYEQYF.

In this sample, this clonotype turned up a few times. V usage is TRBV21-1 and J usage is TRBJ2-2; TRBD1 was called by the table and not checked on the DNA. TRBV21-1 is recorded as a pseudogene. This CDR3 region has 16 residues. The DNA of the CDR3 is TGTGCCAGCAGCAACGAAGGGACAGTAAACACCGGGGAGCTGTTTTTT. Amino acid sequence: CASSNEGTVNTGELFF.

This clonotype has ten or more counts. J is TRBJ2-3 and V is TRBV29-1; tentative D call: TRBD1 (5 bases). Germline CDR1 is SQVTM and CDR2 is ANQGSEA. CDR3 size: 12 residues. V dropped 4 bases and J dropped 6 bases, with 11 bases sitting between them. In DNA form, the CDR3 reads TGCAGCGTTGGAAGGGGTCAGGATACGCAGTATTTT. This gives the protein CSVGRGQDTQYF.

The sample holds many counts of this clonotype. The chain joins TRBV24-1 to TRBJ2-5; the match to TRBD2 covers 8 bases. Germline values: CDR1 KGHDR, CDR2 SFDVKD. The CDR3 sequence is 15 residues long. Trimming took 0 bases from V and 5 from J; bases not matched to a gene: 4. CDR3 nucleotides: TGTGCCACCAGTGATTTGGGAGCGGGAGACGAGACCCAGTACTTC. Amino acid sequence: CATSDLGAGDETQYF.

The sample holds many counts of this clonotype. The chain combines TRBV7-2 with TRBJ1-3; no reliable D call. The CDR3 has 15 residues. V was shortened by 6 bases and J by 4 bases, with 16 bases between the two germline ends. The germline CDR1 and CDR2 sequences are SGHTA and FQGNSA. CDR3 residues: CASSLTDLWGNTIYF. The CDR3 nucleotides read TGTGCCAGCAGTCTCACGGATCTCTGGGGAAACACCATATATTTT.

This clonotype was seen many times. The rearrangement uses TRBV6-2 or TRBV6-3 and TRBJ2-7; no clear D gene. The germline V and J ends were trimmed by 4 bases and 6 bases, with 16 bases remaining between them. This CDR3 has 14 residues. Germline V gives CDR1 MNHEY, CDR2 SVGEGT. CDR3 coding DNA: TGTGCCAGCAGTTTTAGTGGACCTGCCCCCGAGCAGTACTTC. It specifies CASSFSGPAPEQYF.

This clonotype was counted at least ten times. The chain combines TRBV20-1 with TRBJ2-3, with TRBD2 identical over 7 bases. V shed 0 bases and J 3 bases; nucleotides not matched to a gene: 3. CDR3 size: 14 residues. Germline loops: CDR1 DFQATT, CDR2 SNEGSKA (reference sequence). CDR3 nucleotides: TGCAGTGCTAGAGATCTCGGGGGGACAGATACGCAGTATTTT. It translates to CSARDLGGTDTQYF.

This clonotype showed up many times. This sequence joins TRBV4-3 and TRBJ1-2, with D maybe TRBD1 (5 bases). The ends were cut back, 2 bases at V and 4 bases at J, with 11 bases in the middle. Germline CDR1 is LGHNA and CDR2 is YSLEER. This CDR3 is 14 amino acids long. CDR3 DNA sequence: TGCGCCAGCAGCCAACGACGGGGGGGCTATGGCTACACCTTC. Translation: CASSQRRGGYGYTF.

The table lists this clonotype with many counts. This chain links TRBV27 with TRBJ1-4, with D maybe TRBD1 (6 bases). The V gene lost 4 bases and the J gene lost 0 bases, with 12 bases spanning the gap. Germline V gives CDR1 MNHEY, CDR2 SMNVEV (reference sequence). The CDR3 loop spans 16 amino acids. The CDR3 is CASSYQQGSTNEKLFF. CDR3 coding DNA: TGTGCCAGCAGTTACCAACAGGGCTCAACTAATGAAAAACTGTTTTTT.

This clonotype was picked up a small number of times. The V call is TRBV12-3 or TRBV12-4, the J call TRBJ2-1; TRBD2 agrees at 7 bases. The length of the CDR3 is 17 residues. The V gene end was trimmed by 3 bases and the J gene end by 4 bases; junction bases not matched to a gene: 12. The CDR3 DNA sequence: TGTGCCAGCAGTTTTGTGGGTTGGGCTAGCGGATACAATGAGCAGTTCTTC. Protein sequence: CASSFVGWASGYNEQFF.

This clonotype was recorded at least ten times. J is TRBJ2-3 and V is TRBV7-9; D is ambiguous. The V and J ends lost 5 bases and 1 base respectively, with 16 bases between them. The germline gives CDR1 SEHNR, CDR2 FQNEAQ (reference sequence). This CDR3 contains 16 residues. The CDR3 nucleotides read TGTGCCAGCAGCCCGCCTTTTTGGGTAGGCACAGATACGCAGTATTTT. This encodes CASSPPFWVGTDTQYF.

This clonotype was detected many times. The V gene is TRBV6-5, the J gene TRBJ1-1; unclear D gene. The V end lost 2 bases, the J end lost 5 bases, and 12 bases lay between the germline ends. The CDR3 contains 14 residues. Germline-derived CDR1 and CDR2 are MNHEY and SVGAGI. The CDR3 region is CASSYEPGLTEAFF. In DNA, the CDR3 is TGTGCCAGCAGTTACGAACCGGGGTTAACTGAAGCTTTCTTT.

This clonotype showed up many times. The chain links TRBV6-1 to TRBJ2-3; TRBD2 matches 8 bases. Trimming removed 7 bases from V and 3 bases from J; junction bases left unmatched: 9. Germline CDR1 MNHNS, CDR2 SASEGT. The CDR3 extends over 15 amino acids. CDR3 DNA sequence: TGTGCCAGCACCCGCGGGCCGGGGGGGACAGATACGCAGTATTTT. Translated: CASTRGPGGTDTQYF.

This clonotype was counted at least ten times. This chain connects TRBV10-2 to TRBJ1-1; D is uncertain. Germline CDR1 WSHSY, CDR2 SAAADI. V was cut by 7 bases and J by 8 bases, with 14 bases left in between. The CDR3 has 12 residues. In DNA form, the CDR3 reads TGCGCCAGCATCGGATCCGGGATAGAAGCTTTCTTT. Translated, it gives CASIGSGIEAFF.

This clonotype has ten or more counts. J is TRBJ2-7 and V is TRBV20-1, with 9 bases that match TRBD1. Trimming cost V 6 bases and J 5 bases; bases outside gene matches: 14. Germline V lookup: CDR1 DFQATT, CDR2 SNEGSKA (reference sequence). This CDR3 comprises 15 residues. As DNA, the CDR3 is TGCAGTGCCACCAACCCGGGACAGGGAAAGGACGAGCAGTACTTC. It encodes CSATNPGQGKDEQYF.

This clonotype showed up many times. This sequence joins TRBV6-5 and TRBJ1-2; D is ambiguous. Deletions cut 0 bases from V and 2 bases from J, with 10 bases between. This CDR3 is 15 amino acids long. CDR1 is MNHEY and CDR2 is SVGAGI in the germline V gene. This CDR3 is CASSYSWAGNYGYTF. The CDR3 DNA reads TGTGCCAGCAGTTACTCGTGGGCCGGCAACTATGGCTACACCTTC.

This clonotype showed up many times. The chain joins TRBV12-3 or TRBV12-4 to TRBJ1-1; no definite D call. The CDR3 runs to 16 residues. Trimming removed 5 bases at V and 3 bases at J, with 19 bases between. CDR3 protein: CASSISAWEGHTEAFF. CDR3 nucleotides: TGTGCCAGCAGTATATCAGCCTGGGAAGGGCACACTGAAGCTTTCTTT.